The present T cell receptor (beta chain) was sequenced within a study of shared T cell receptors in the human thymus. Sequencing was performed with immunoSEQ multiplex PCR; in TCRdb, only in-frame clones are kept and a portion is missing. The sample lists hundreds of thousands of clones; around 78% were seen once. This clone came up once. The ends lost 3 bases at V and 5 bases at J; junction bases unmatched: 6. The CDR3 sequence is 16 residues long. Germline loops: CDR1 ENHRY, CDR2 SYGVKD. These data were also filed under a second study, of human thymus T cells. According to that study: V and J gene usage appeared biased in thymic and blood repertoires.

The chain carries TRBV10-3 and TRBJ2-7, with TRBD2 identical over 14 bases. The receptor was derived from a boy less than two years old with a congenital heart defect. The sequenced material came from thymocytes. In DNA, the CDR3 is TGTGCCATCAGTGACTCGACTAGCGGGAGGGTCGACGAGCAGTACTTC. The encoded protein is CAISDSTSGRVDEQYF.